The clone carrying this TCR beta chain was seen ten or more times. TCRdb re-derived calls from the RT-PCR reads in MiXCR, one entry per CDR3 protein. The sample has hundreds of thousands of distinct CDR3 sequences; 12% to 15% are singletons. V dropped 4 bases and J dropped 3 bases, with 17 bases sitting between them. The CDR3 length is 15 residues. Germline lookup yields CDR1 SQVTM and CDR2 ANQGSEA. The source material was memory CD4+ T cells from blood. The chain uses TRBV29-1 and TRBJ2-3; possible D gene TRBD2, 6 bases. This receptor was obtained from a female donor in good health, serving as a healthy control. This chain's CDR3 is CSVGGSGVATDTQYF. In DNA, the CDR3 is TGCAGCGTTGGGGGATCGGGGGTAGCAACAGATACGCAGTATTTT.